This T cell receptor beta chain comes out of a study of blood T cells in healthy people across ages. This CDR3 contains 16 residues. Germline-derived CDR1 and CDR2 are MNHEY and SMNVEV (reference sequence). The authors ran a second PCR of roughly 6 to 12 cycles using a sample-barcoded 5' primer and a J-beta primer mix. In TCRdb, the 5' RACE reads were re-called with MiXCR into one record per CDR3 protein. The repertoire has some 900,000 distinct CDR3 sequences, roughly 26% of them found once; the top ten carry 17%. On this clonotype: A much bigger clone sits one base away, suggesting this may be a read error.

The source is an elderly woman in good health. The rearrangement uses TRBV27 and TRBJ1-2, with 9 bases aligning to TRBD1. Sequencing was performed on blood. The CDR3 DNA is TGTGCCGGCAGTTCCACTCGGGACAGGGTATTAGGGGGCTACACCTTC. It translates to CAGSSTRDRVLGGYTF.